The next 13 T cell receptor beta chains were all read from a single sample in a study of beta chain features in type 1 diabetes. The isolated RNA, all of it, was reverse transcribed, so expressed TCRB transcripts were what got sequenced. Assay: immunoSEQ multiplex PCR; the TCRdb copy retains only in-frame clones and omits some. The sample lists approximately 200,000 clones; 7.5% to 10% were seen once. The sequencing input was naive CD4+ T cells from blood. The receptors shown here come from a woman aged 18-29 years in good health.

There are a few counts of this clone. The V gene is TRBV11-2, the J gene TRBJ2-5; 12 bases map to TRBD2. The CDR3 consists of 18 residues. Germline V gene sequence: CDR1 SGHAT, CDR2 FQNNGV. The V segment lost 5 bases and the J segment 1 base; nucleotides outside the gene matches: 11. The CDR3 coding sequence is TGTGCCAGCAGCGGAAAGACTAGCGGGAGTTGGGCCCAAGAGACCCAGTACTTC. Amino acid sequence: CASSGKTSGSWAQETQYF.

This clone was seen more than once but under ten times. V is TRBV12-5 and J is TRBJ1-1, with D hard to call. Trimming took 3 bases from V and 4 from J, leaving 9 bases between them. CDR1 and CDR2 (germline): LGHNT, FRNRAP. The CDR3 consists of 13 residues. The CDR3 DNA reads as TGTGCTAGTGGTTTACGGGAATCCACTGAAGCTTTCTTT. Its protein product is CASGLRESTEAFF.

This clone was observed a handful of times. The chain uses TRBV7-3 and TRBJ1-6; D gene ambiguous. Germline values: CDR1 SGHTA, CDR2 FQGTGA. The CDR3 has 15 amino acids. V was pared by 5 bases and J by 7 bases, with 15 bases between. The chain's CDR3 is CASSPAGTANSPLHF. CDR3 nucleotide sequence: TGTGCCAGCAGCCCAGCGGGTACAGCAAATTCACCCCTCCACTTT.

This clone was recorded a few times. The V gene is TRBV7-8, the J gene TRBJ1-2; 8 nucleotides align to TRBD1. Germline V gives CDR1 SGHVS, CDR2 FQNEAQ. Trimming cost V 4 bases and J 3 bases; bases outside gene matches: 4. The CDR3 is 14 amino acids. The CDR3 is CASSSGQGDYGYTF. The CDR3 bases are TGTGCCAGCAGCTCCGGACAGGGCGACTATGGCTACACCTTC.

This chain connects TRBV6-5 to TRBJ1-3, with D perhaps TRBD1 (5 bases). The CDR3 consists of 14 residues. The V gene lost 5 bases and the J gene lost 4 bases, with 12 bases spanning the gap. From germline, CDR1 is MNHEY and CDR2 SVGAGI. DNA of the CDR3: TGTGCCAGCAGTCCCGGAGGGGCGGGAAACACCATATATTTT. Translated: CASSPGGAGNTIYF.

This clone was counted at least ten times. The chain combines TRBV28 with TRBJ2-7; D might be TRBD2 (5 bases). Trimming shortened V by 11 bases and J by 2 bases, and 13 bases separated the two germline ends. The CDR3 length is 12 residues. In germline, CDR1 is MDHEN, CDR2 SYDVKM. The DNA for the CDR3 is TGTGCCTCAACTGAGGGTACCTACGAGCAGTACTTC. Translating it yields CASTEGTYEQYF.

This clone turned up a few times. The rearrangement joins TRBV12-5 to TRBJ2-7; 7 nucleotides agree with TRBD1. V lost 6 bases to trimming and J lost 2 bases; unmatched junction nucleotides: 4. The CDR3 has 13 amino acids. Germline loops: CDR1 LGHNT, CDR2 FRNRAP. The CDR3 DNA reads TGTGCTAGTGGAAGGACAGGACCCTACGAGCAGTACTTC. Translated: CASGRTGPYEQYF.

In this sample, this clone turned up a few times. The rearrangement uses TRBV18 and TRBJ1-2; D call uncertain. There are 13 residues in the CDR3. The ends were cut back, 3 bases at V and 6 bases at J, with 11 bases in the middle. Germline V gives CDR1 KGHSH, CDR2 LQKENI. The CDR3 DNA sequence: TGTGCCAGCTCACCCGGTCTTGCCGATGGCTACACCTTC. Translation gives CASSPGLADGYTF.

This clone was recorded a few times. This chain joins TRBV15 and TRBJ1-1; possibly TRBD1 for D (6 bases). V lost 5 bases to trimming and J lost 0 bases, with 16 bases between them. The CDR3 runs to 16 residues. Germline assignment: CDR1 LNHNV and CDR2 YYDKDF (reference sequence). This CDR3 is CATSPRRQAMNTEAFF. The CDR3 bases are TGTGCCACCAGCCCTCGCCGACAGGCAATGAACACTGAAGCTTTCTTT.

The chain links TRBV7-8 to TRBJ2-5; TRBD2 matches at 13 bases. CDR1 is SGHVS and CDR2 is FQNEAQ in the germline V gene. With V trimmed by 1 base and J by 4 bases, 0 bases remained unmatched. The CDR3 covers 15 residues. In DNA, the CDR3 is TGTGCCAGCAGCTTAGGACTAGCGGGGGGAGAGACCCAGTACTTC. Protein sequence: CASSLGLAGGETQYF. The entire variable domain, with the rest obtained from reference TRBV7-8 and TRBJ2-5, is as follows: GAGVSQSPRYKVAKRGQDVALRCDPISGHVSLFWYQQALGQGPEFLTYFQNEAQLDKSGLPSDRFFAERPEGSVSTLKIQRTQQEDSAVYLCASSLGLAGGETQYFGPGTRLLVL.

This chain uses TRBV28 with TRBJ2-1, with TRBD2 matching over 11 bases. The CDR3 spans 16 residues. J gave up 9 bases and V 6 bases, and 13 bases lay outside the gene matches. Looked up from germline, CDR1 is MDHEN and CDR2 is SYDVKM. CDR3: CASSPGGSGGAGEQFF. The DNA for the CDR3 is TGTGCCAGCAGCCCCGGGGGTAGCGGGGGGGCCGGTGAGCAGTTCTTC.

The sample holds a few counts of this clone. The V call is TRBV4-1, the J call TRBJ1-1; 9 bases fit TRBD1. Trimming cost V 1 base and J 5 bases; bases outside gene matches: 5. The germline V gene encodes CDR1 MGHRA and CDR2 YSYEKL. CDR3 length: 15 residues. The CDR3 loop reads CASSQGDRVKTEAFF. The CDR3 DNA reads as TGCGCCAGCAGCCAAGGGGACAGGGTTAAGACTGAAGCTTTCTTT.

The genes are TRBV11-2 and TRBJ2-1; 8 bases map to TRBD1. The CDR3 has 15 residues. The V gene end was trimmed by 4 bases and the J gene end by 5 bases; junction bases not matched to a gene: 7. The V gene's germline CDR1 is SGHAT and CDR2 FQNNGV. The CDR3 DNA reads as TGTGCCAGCAGCTCGGACAGGGACGGTAACAATGAGCAGTTCTTC. It translates to CASSSDRDGNNEQFF. The whole variable domain, remainder taken from reference TRBV11-2 and TRBJ2-1, is EAGVAQSPRYKIIEKRQSVAFWCNPISGHATLYWYQQILGQGPKLLIQFQNNGVVDDSQLPKDRFSAERLKGVDSTLKIQPAKLEDSAVYLCASSSDRDGNNEQFFGPGTRLTVL.